This TCR beta chain stems from a study of blood T cell repertoires in COVID-19. Study as a whole: COVID-19 samples, acute and convalescent, were from the United States, Italy and Spain. In each case, the material was cDNA or gDNA derived from T cells, B-cell-depleted T cells, or PBMCs.

The authors' processing: By means of reference gene primer amplification, nucleated cell counts were estimated. Sequencing was performed with immunoSEQ multiplex PCR; in TCRdb, only in-frame clones are kept and a portion is missing. The V and J calls and the clone size are those of that table, but D and trimming were determined from the DNA. The sample records approximately 40,000 clones, 88% being singletons. The CDR3 contains 14 residues. CDR1 and CDR2 from the germline V gene are SGHTA and FQGNSA. Trimming removed 4 bases from V and 2 bases from J, with 11 bases in between. Sequencing was performed on peripheral blood. This TCR derives from a woman between 65 and 79 years old with acute or convalescent COVID-19. This rearrangement joins TRBV7-2 to TRBJ2-5, with D perhaps TRBD1 (5 bases). CDR3 bases: TGTGCCAGCAGCTCGCGACAGAGACAAGAGACCCAGTACTTC. Its protein product is CASSSRQRQETQYF.